Presented here are 13 T cell receptor beta chains from one specimen sequenced in a study of metastatic and nonmetastatic thyroid tumors. Prior to thyroid surgery, none of the patients had received any treatment. TCRdb reanalyzed the PCR reads with MiXCR. The sample includes tens of thousands of clones, 10% to 15% of them seen just once. Sequencing was done on a sample of blood. The receptors originated from a female donor with papillary thyroid cancer or a benign thyroid nodule (not recorded which). Some clones in this sample may be carry-over from other donors' samples.

This clone was found many times. This chain connects TRBV5-1 to TRBJ1-2; D ambiguous. Germline CDR1 and CDR2: SGHRS and YFSETQ. The CDR3 is 13 amino acids. V was clipped by 0 bases and J by 4 bases, with 7 bases between them. CDR3 DNA: TGCGCCAGCAGCTTGGGGACCATCTATGGCTACACCTTC. Translating gives CASSLGTIYGYTF.

This clone was detected ten times or more. The rearrangement uses TRBV6-4 and TRBJ2-3, with a weak D call TRBD2 (6 bases). The CDR3 contains 14 residues. V lost 6 bases and J 4 bases, leaving 14 bases between the germline ends. CDR1 is MRHNA and CDR2 is SNTAGT in the germline V gene. For the CDR3, the DNA is TGTGCCAGCAGAAGGACTACTGTCGCAGATACGCAGTATTTT. Its translation is CASRRTTVADTQYF.

This clone was seen a handful of times. With a much larger clone just one base away, this may be a read error. The rearrangement uses TRBV29-1 and TRBJ1-2; D is ambiguous. CDR3 size: 12 residues. The germline V gene has CDR1 SQVTM and CDR2 ANQGSEA. The CDR3 DNA reads TGCAGCGTCGGAGGCAGAAACTATTGCTACACCTTC. Its translation is CSVGGRNYCYTF.

V and J are TRBV6-1 and TRBJ2-3, with 10 positions matching TRBD2. V lost 3 bases, J lost 4 bases, and 10 bases stayed unmatched. CDR3 length: 17 residues. Germline V gives CDR1 MNHNS, CDR2 SASEGT. CDR3 nucleotide sequence: TGTGCCAGCAGTGAGACAGGCCTCGGACTAGCGGCAGATACGCAGTATTTT. The encoded protein is CASSETGLGLAADTQYF.

This clone was seen repeatedly, ten times or more. This rearrangement joins TRBV15 to TRBJ1-5; D gene unclear. Trimming removed 3 bases from V and 0 bases from J, with 12 bases in between. Germline V gene sequence: CDR1 LNHNV, CDR2 YYDKDF (reference sequence). This CDR3 comprises 16 residues. CDR3 sequence (DNA): TGTGCCACCAGCAGTGTTCGATCTCTTAGCAATCAGCCCCAGCATTTT. Translation: CATSSVRSLSNQPQHF.

This clone was seen only a few times. Just one base apart from a much larger clone, this may be a read error. The same CDR3 arises from other DNA sequences in this sample as well. This chain links TRBV29-1 with TRBJ1-2; D remains ambiguous. The CDR3 has 11 amino acids. Germline V gene sequence: CDR1 SQVTM, CDR2 ANQGSEA. CDR3: CSVEEQGRNTF. The CDR3 DNA sequence: TGCAGCGTTGAAGAACAAGGGAGGAACACATTC.

This clone was seen repeatedly, ten times or more. V is TRBV30 and J is TRBJ2-4; D gene ambiguous. The CDR3 runs to 10 residues. V lost 5 bases and J lost 4, with 3 bases in between. The germline CDR1 and CDR2 sequences are GTSNPN and SVGIG (reference sequence). CDR3 sequence (DNA): TGTGCCTGGGGTAAAAACATTCAGTACTTC. Encoded protein: CAWGKNIQYF. The whole variable domain, filled in from reference TRBV30 and TRBJ2-4, reads SQTIHQWPATLVQPVGSPLSLECTVEGTSNPNLYWYRQAAGRGLQLLFYSVGIGQISSEVPQNLSASRPQDRQFILSSKKLLLSDSGFYLCAWGKNIQYFGAGTRLSVL.

This clone was counted many times. The CDR3: CASSLVASLYEQYF. The CDR3 nucleotides are TGTGCCAGCAGCTTAGTGGCCAGCCTCTACGAGCAGTACTTC. The rearrangement links TRBV7-9 to TRBJ2-7; no reliable D call. Germline CDR1 reads SEHNR; CDR2 reads FQNEAQ (reference sequence). The CDR3 covers 14 residues. The germline V and J ends were trimmed by 1 base and 3 bases, with 10 bases remaining between them.

This clone appeared many times. This may be a read error, as it is one base from a much larger clone. The sample carries other DNA sequences with the same CDR3. This chain links TRBV5-1 with TRBJ2-7, with D uncertain. There are 13 residues in the CDR3. Per germline, CDR1 SGHRS and CDR2 YFSETQ. DNA for the CDR3: TGCGCCAGCAGCTTTGAGAACCCCTACGAGCAGTATTTC. This gives the protein CASSFENPYEQYF. The variable domain in full, with the rest retrieved from reference TRBV5-1 and TRBJ2-7, is KAGVTQTPRYLIKTRGQQVTLSCSPISGHRSVSWYQQTPGQGLQFLFEYFSETQRNKGNFPGRFSGRQFSNSRSEMNVSTLELGDSALYLCASSFENPYEQYFGPGTRLTVT.

This clone was detected many times. Germline is not matched at one junction end, which may reflect a read error. Other nucleotide sequences in the sample specify the same CDR3. The genes are TRBV11-2 and TRBJ2-7, with 8 bases fitting TRBD2. The CDR3 extends over 15 amino acids. Germline V gene sequence: CDR1 SGHAT, CDR2 FQNNGV. CDR3 protein: CASSKTGGPSYEQYF. The CDR3 coding sequence is TGCGCCAGCAGCAAGACGGGAGGGCCGTCCTACGAGCAGTACTTC.

On this clone: Here the CDR3 omits its conserved ending phenylalanine or tryptophan, so a read error is the likely source. The chain uses TRBV27 and TRBJ2-5, with D tentatively TRBD1 (5 bases). This CDR3 comprises 14 residues. Germline loops: CDR1 MNHEY, CDR2 SMNVEV (reference sequence). The V and J ends lost 5 bases and 2 bases respectively, with 12 bases between them. CDR3: CASSVQTEQETQYV. For the CDR3, the DNA is TGTGCCAGCAGTGTCCAGACAGAGCAAGAGACCCAGTACGTC.

As regards this clone: One end of the junction is discordant with germline, which a read error may explain. The V call is TRBV28, the J call TRBJ1-2; the D gene is possibly TRBD1 (5 bases). Germline V gene sequence: CDR1 MDHEN, CDR2 SYDVKM. CDR3 size: 14 residues. CDR3 amino acids: CASSLGPGRWGYIF. CDR3 sequence (DNA): TGTGCCAGCAGTTTGGGGCCGGGGCGGTGGGGCTACATCTTC.

This clone came up many times. The chain carries TRBV27 and TRBJ2-2; a possible D gene is TRBD2 (6 bases). The V end lost 0 bases, the J end lost 4 bases, and 15 bases lay between the germline ends. The germline CDR1 and CDR2 sequences are MNHEY and SMNVEV (reference sequence). The CDR3 loop spans 17 amino acids. In DNA, the CDR3 is TGTGCCAGCAGTTTATCGTTTGTTGCGGGGCCCACCGGGGAGCTGTTTTTT. Protein sequence: CASSLSFVAGPTGELFF.